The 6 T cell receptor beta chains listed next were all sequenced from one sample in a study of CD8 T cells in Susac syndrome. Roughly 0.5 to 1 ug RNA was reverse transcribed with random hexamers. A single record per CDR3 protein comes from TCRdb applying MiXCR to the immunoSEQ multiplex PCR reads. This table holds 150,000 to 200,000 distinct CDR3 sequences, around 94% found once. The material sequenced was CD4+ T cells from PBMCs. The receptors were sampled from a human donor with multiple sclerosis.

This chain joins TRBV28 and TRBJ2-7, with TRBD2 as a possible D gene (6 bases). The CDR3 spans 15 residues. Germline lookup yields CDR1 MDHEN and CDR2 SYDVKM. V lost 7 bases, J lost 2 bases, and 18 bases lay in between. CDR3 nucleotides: TGTGCCAGCATCTTGGACCGGGACTCCACCTACGAGCAGTACTTC. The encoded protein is CASILDRDSTYEQYF.

The DNA of the CDR3 is TGTGCCAGCAGCTTAGAGGTAGCAGGGGGAGCCTATGGCTACACCTTC. This encodes CASSLEVAGGAYGYTF. This chain links TRBV11-3 with TRBJ1-2; 7 bases match TRBD1. Germline V lookup: CDR1 SGHNT, CDR2 YENEEA. Losses at the gene ends were 0 bases for V and 4 bases for J; bases not matched to a gene: 8. This CDR3 region has 16 residues.

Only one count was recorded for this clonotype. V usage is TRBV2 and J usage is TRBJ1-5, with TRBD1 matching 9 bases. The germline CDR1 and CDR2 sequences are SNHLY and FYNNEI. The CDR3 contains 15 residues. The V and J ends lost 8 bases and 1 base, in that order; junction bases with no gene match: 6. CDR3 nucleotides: TGTGCCAGCCGGGACAGGGCTTTAAGCAATCAGCCCCAGCATTTT. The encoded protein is CASRDRALSNQPQHF. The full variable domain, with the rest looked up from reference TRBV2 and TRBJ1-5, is EPEVTQTPSHQVTQMGQEVILRCVPISNHLYFYWYRQILGQKVEFLVSFYNNEISEKSEIFDDQFSVERPDGSNFTLKIRSTKLEDSAMYFCASRDRALSNQPQHFGDGTRLSIL.

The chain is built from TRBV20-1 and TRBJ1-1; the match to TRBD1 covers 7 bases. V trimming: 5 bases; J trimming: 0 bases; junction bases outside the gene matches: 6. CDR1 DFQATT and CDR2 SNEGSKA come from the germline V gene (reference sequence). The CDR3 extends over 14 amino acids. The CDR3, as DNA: TGCAGTGCTCGAACGACAGGGTTGAACACTGAAGCTTTCTTT. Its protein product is CSARTTGLNTEAFF.

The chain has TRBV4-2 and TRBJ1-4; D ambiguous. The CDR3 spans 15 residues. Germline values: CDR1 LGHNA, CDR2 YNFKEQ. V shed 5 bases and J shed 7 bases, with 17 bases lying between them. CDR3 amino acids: CASSAPGRMVEKLFF. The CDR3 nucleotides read TGTGCCAGCAGCGCCCCGGGCCGAATGGTTGAAAAACTGTTTTTT.

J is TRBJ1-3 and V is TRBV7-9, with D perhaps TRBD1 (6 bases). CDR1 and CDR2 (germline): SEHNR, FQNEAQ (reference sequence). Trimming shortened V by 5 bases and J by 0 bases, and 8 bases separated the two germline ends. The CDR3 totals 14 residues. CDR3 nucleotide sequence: TGTGCCAGCAGCCGGGACAACTCTGGAAACACCATATATTTT. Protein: CASSRDNSGNTIYF.